Described below is a single TCR beta chain sequence and its context. What it binds is unknown. A J-beta primer mix and a sample-barcoded 5' primer were used in a second PCR of roughly 7 to 12 cycles. TCRdb re-called the 5' RACE reads with MiXCR, one entry per CDR3 protein. The table has about 2 million distinct CDR3 sequences, around 48% seen once. Total RNA amounts of at least 6 micrograms were extracted per sample. The sample comes from a study of blood T cells in healthy people across ages. Study-level findings and limits: With age, beta diversity per million T cells declined roughly linearly, significantly by approximately 40. It was the long-lived donors that had more naive CD4+ cells and higher diversity than aged donors. No one knew whether donors had CMV, which possibly confounded expanded clonotype changes.

Per the germline V gene, CDR1 is SGHRS and CDR2 is YFSETQ. V gave up 4 bases and J gave up 5 bases, with 18 bases separating them. There are 16 residues in the CDR3. The sample comprised blood. The clonotype originates from a woman aged 40-49 years in good health. The rearrangement joins TRBV5-1 to TRBJ2-2; possible D gene TRBD1, 7 bases. CDR3 sequence (DNA): TGCGCCAGCAGCAAGGAGGGGGCTAGCGCTACCGGGGAGCTGTTTTTT. Amino acid sequence: CASSKEGASATGELFF.